Shown below are 17 T cell receptor beta chains from a single sample sequenced in a study of tumor and adjacent non-tumor tissue in lung cancer. This sample's RNA came from whole unsorted tissue. This non-tumor lung sample came from over 3 cm beyond the tumor edge. A modified ARM-PCR protocol with three rounds of nested PCR amplified TCRbeta. TCRdb re-derived calls from the multiplex PCR reads in MiXCR, one entry per CDR3 protein. The repertoire holds around 76,000 distinct CDR3 sequences, over 65% seen once, with 30% to 50% in the top ten. Specimen: distant non-tumor lung tissue. The receptors were gathered from a man in his 70s with non-small cell lung cancer.

V and J are TRBV11-2 and TRBJ2-1, with TRBD2 matching 7 bases. V was clipped by 8 bases and J by 1 base; unmatched bases: 5. The CDR3 is made up of 14 amino acids. Germline values: CDR1 SGHAT, CDR2 FQNNGV. The CDR3 sequence is CASGPSGSYNEQFF. The CDR3 DNA is TGTGCCAGCGGTCCTAGCGGTTCCTACAATGAGCAGTTCTTC.

Details on this clonotype: Relative to the germline gene, one junction end is altered; a read error may explain this. V usage is TRBV10-3 and J usage is TRBJ2-7; D possibly corresponds to TRBD2 (6 bases). CDR3 length: 13 amino acids. Germline V gives CDR1 ENHRY, CDR2 SYGVKD. The CDR3 sequence is CVISSGGATEQYF. CDR3 bases: TGTGTCATCAGCTCAGGCGGGGCGACGGAGCAGTACTTC.

In the case of this clonotype: The junction departs from germline at one end; a sequencing error may be responsible. The rearrangement joins TRBV29-1 to TRBJ2-1, with 13 positions matching TRBD2. Germline CDR1 is SQVTM and CDR2 is ANQGSEA. The CDR3 consists of 14 residues. CDR3 nucleotides: TGCATCGTTGCCAGGACTAGCGGGAGCAATGAGCAGTTCTTC. Its protein product is CIVARTSGSNEQFF.

This clonotype was counted many times. The V call is TRBV6-6, the J call TRBJ1-1; D gene ambiguous. CDR3 size: 12 residues. Between the trimmed V and J ends, which lost 8 bases and 3 bases, there was a span of 10 bases. Germline CDR1 is MNHNY and CDR2 is SVGAGI (reference sequence). As DNA, the CDR3 is TGTGCCAGCCGTCAACCCGACACTGAAGCTTTCTTT. Protein sequence: CASRQPDTEAFF.

The chain recombines TRBV29-1 with TRBJ2-5, with D possibly matching TRBD1 (6 bases). V gave up 7 bases and J gave up 10 bases, with 31 bases separating them. The CDR3 consists of 16 residues. CDR1 and CDR2 from the germline V gene are SQVTM and ANQGSEA. In DNA, the CDR3 is TGCAGCGCCAAGCCCTCCCTCCAGACAGGTCAAGAAATCCAGTACTTC. As protein: CSAKPSLQTGQEIQYF. The entire variable domain, with the rest obtained from reference TRBV29-1 and TRBJ2-5, is as follows: SAVISQKPSRDICQRGTSLTIQCQVDSQVTMMFWYRQQPGQSLTLIATANQGSEATYESGFVIDKFPISRPNLTFSTLTVSNMSPEDSSIYLCSAKPSLQTGQEIQYFGPGTRLLVL.

This clonotype came up once. The junction departs from germline at one end; a sequencing error may be responsible. The rearrangement links TRBV4-3 to TRBJ2-3; 11 bases agree with TRBD2. This CDR3 comprises 17 residues. Per germline, CDR1 LGHNA and CDR2 YSLEER. The DNA of the CDR3 is TGCGACAGCAGTCAAGATGGGCCTAGCGGGAGGACAGATACGCAGTATTTT. It encodes CDSSQDGPSGRTDTQYF.

For this clonotype: One junction end disagrees with the germline gene, perhaps due to a read error. The V call is TRBV11-3, the J call TRBJ2-7, with TRBD1 matching over 10 bases. Germline V CDR1 and CDR2: SGHNT, YENEEA. This CDR3 has 14 amino acids. The CDR3 spells CASNSSGTGVEQYF. The CDR3 region has the DNA TGTGCTAGCAACTCCTCCGGGACAGGGGTCGAGCAGTACTTC.

This clonotype was detected only once. The chain employs TRBV29-1 and TRBJ2-7; D perhaps matches TRBD1 (6 bases). V lost 3 bases and J lost 3, with 12 bases in between. Germline values: CDR1 SQVTM, CDR2 ANQGSEA. This CDR3 spans 13 amino acids. The CDR3 reads CSVESRGGYEQYF. Written as DNA, the CDR3 is TGCAGCGTTGAGTCTAGAGGGGGCTACGAGCAGTACTTC.

This clonotype was recorded many times. The chain links TRBV29-1 to TRBJ1-6; the match to TRBD1 covers 8 bases. The ends lost 6 bases at V and 3 bases at J; junction bases unmatched: 4. Looked up from germline, CDR1 is SQVTM and CDR2 is ANQGSEA. The CDR3 sequence is 14 residues long. CDR3 nucleotide sequence: TGCAGCGTGGAGACAGGGGACTATAATTCACCCCTCCACTTT. This sequence encodes CSVETGDYNSPLHF.

Regarding this clonotype: This may be a read error, as it is one base from a much larger clone. The chain combines TRBV5-4 with TRBJ1-1; D call uncertain. The CDR3 is made up of 12 amino acids. Germline CDR1 SGHNT, CDR2 YYREEE (reference sequence). The germline V and J ends were trimmed by 9 bases and 1 base, with 10 bases remaining between them. CDR3 residues: CAIRISNTEAFF. As DNA, the CDR3 is TGTGCCATTCGGATCTCGAACACTGAAGCTTTCTTT.

Regarding this clonotype: At one end, the junction sequence differs from germline, possibly due to a read error. The chain carries TRBV20-1 and TRBJ1-3; 9 nucleotides align to TRBD1. The CDR3 has 14 residues. CDR1 and CDR2 from the germline V gene are DFQATT and SNEGSKA (reference sequence). Here the CDR3 reads CSAGQGNSGNTIYF. DNA of the CDR3: TGCAGTGCTGGACAGGGGAATTCAGGAAATACCATATATTTT.

The chain is built from TRBV20-1 and TRBJ1-2, with D tentatively TRBD1 (5 bases). This CDR3 contains 13 residues. Germline values: CDR1 DFQATT, CDR2 SNEGSKA (reference sequence). Trimming took 8 bases from V and 5 from J, leaving 18 bases between them. The CDR3: CSTRTGGSYGYTF. As DNA, the CDR3 is TGCAGTACTCGCACAGGCGGCAGTTATGGCTACACCTTC.

Remarks on this clonotype: This may come from a read error, since a much larger clone is one base off. The chain joins TRBV29-1 to TRBJ2-5, with D possibly being TRBD2 (5 bases). Trimming cost V 2 bases and J 3 bases, with 10 bases left between them. Germline V gene sequence: CDR1 SQVTM, CDR2 ANQGSEA. This CDR3 comprises 13 residues. The CDR3 here is CSVERAAEETQYF. The CDR3 nucleotides read TGCAGCGTTGAAAGAGCAGCGGAAGAGACCCAGTACTTC.

V and J are TRBV29-1 and TRBJ1-1; D perhaps matches TRBD1 (6 bases). The CDR3 sequence is 12 residues long. CDR1 SQVTM and CDR2 ANQGSEA come from the germline V gene. DNA for the CDR3: TGCAACGTCCTGGGGGCTACGGGTTGGGCTTTCTTT. Its translation: CNVLGATGWAFF.

The rearrangement joins TRBV29-1 to TRBJ1-1, with TRBD1 matching 7 bases. The CDR3 sequence is 13 residues long. Per the germline V gene, CDR1 is SQVTM and CDR2 is ANQGSEA. The CDR3 nucleotides are TGCTGCGGAGGGACAGCCATGAACACTGAAGCTTTCTTT. This gives the protein CCGGTAMNTEAFF.

The count of this clonotype is one. A read error may produce the germline difference seen at one junction end. V gene TRBV4-3 combines with J gene TRBJ2-1; perhaps TRBD2 as D (5 bases). This CDR3 spans 17 amino acids. Germline V gene data show CDR1 as LGHNA and CDR2 as YSLEER. CDR3 coding DNA: TGCGCCAGTAGCCAAGAGTTACGGAGGTTTTCCTACAATGGGCAGATCTTC. Translating it yields CASSQELRRFSYNGQIF.

This clonotype was counted ten times or more. The chain links TRBV6-2 or TRBV6-3 to TRBJ1-1, with D unresolved. V shed 2 bases and J shed 2 bases, with 9 bases lying between them. Germline loops: CDR1 MNHEY, CDR2 SVGEGT. This CDR3 contains 14 residues. CDR3 nucleotide sequence: TGTGCCAGCAGTTACGCCGTCAGAAACACTGAAGCTTTCTTT. Its protein is CASSYAVRNTEAFF.